This is a list of T cell receptor beta chains from one sample in a study of cytomegalovirus exposure and HLA in healthy donors. Generated by immunoSEQ multiplex PCR, the TCRdb table keeps only in-frame clones and is missing some. The sample lists about 200,000 clones; 83% were seen once. The specimen was PBMCs. These receptors all stem from a woman aged 18-29 years in good health and CMV-seronegative. Each CDR3 is given with its conserved first and last residue. The D gene is left open where the match is weak. Clone size is given for some rows only: seen once, a few or many times, or a class if the clone is expanded.

clone size	V gene	J gene	D gene	CDR3 length	CDR3 protein	CDR3 DNA
.	TRBV9	TRBJ1-5	.	14	CASSPGLSNQPQHF	TGTGCCAGCAGCCCGGGACTTAGCAATCAGCCCCAGCATTTT
once	TRBV18	TRBJ2-1	.	13	CASSPPLYNEQFF	TGTGCCAGCTCACCACCTCTATACAATGAGCAGTTCTTC
.	TRBV18	TRBJ1-5	TRBD1	14	CASSPQGAGQPQHF	TGTGCCAGCTCACCACAGGGGGCAGGGCAGCCCCAGCATTTT
.	TRBV4-1	TRBJ1-2	.	14	CASTPVGSNYGYTF	TGCGCCAGCACGCCCGTAGGATCTAACTATGGCTACACCTTC
once	TRBV27	TRBJ1-1	.	13	CASSSRGGTEAFF	TGTGCCAGCAGTTCCCGGGGGGGGACTGAAGCTTTCTTT
.	TRBV6-5	TRBJ1-2	TRBD1	15	CASSNRDRGVKGYTF	TGTGCCAGCAGTAACCGGGACAGGGGAGTAAAAGGCTACACCTTC
.	TRBV18	TRBJ2-5	.	12	CASSPQLGAQYF	TGTGCCAGCTCACCACAGCTCGGGGCCCAGTACTTC
.	TRBV6-5	TRBJ1-2	.	15	CASSYSSRGVDGYTF	TGTGCCAGCAGTTACTCGAGTAGGGGGGTTGATGGCTACACCTTC
.	TRBV2	TRBJ1-2	.	14	CASSELGQIYGYTF	TGTGCCAGCAGTGAATTAGGACAGATCTATGGCTACACCTTC
.	TRBV13	TRBJ2-7	.	14	CASSLGTSSYEQYF	TGTGCCAGCAGCTTAGGGACTAGCTCCTACGAGCAGTACTTC
.	TRBV5-4	TRBJ1-4	.	13	CASSFTGSEKLFF	TGTGCCAGCAGCTTTACAGGAAGTGAAAAACTGTTTTTT
.	TRBV5-1	TRBJ2-7	.	16	CASSMKGTGSSYEQYF	TGCGCCAGCAGCATGAAGGGGACGGGGAGCTCCTACGAGCAGTACTTC
.	TRBV6-1	TRBJ1-1	.	12	CASRGGRTEAFF	TGTGCCAGCAGGGGGGGCCGGACTGAAGCTTTCTTT
.	TRBV7-9	TRBJ1-4	TRBD1	14	CASLNGTGVGELFF	TGTGCCAGCTTAAACGGGACAGGTGTTGGAGAACTGTTTTTT
.	TRBV7-6	TRBJ2-3	TRBD2	16	CASSPGLAGVVDTQYF	TGTGCCAGCAGCCCGGGACTAGCGGGAGTGGTAGATACGCAGTATTTT
.	TRBV30	TRBJ1-2	.	13	CAWRLGGNDGYTF	TGTGCCTGGAGGCTAGGGGGGAATGACGGCTACACCTTC
.	TRBV13	TRBJ2-1	.	16	CASSAEPGGSYNEQFF	TGTGCCAGCAGCGCCGAGCCTGGGGGCTCCTACAATGAGCAGTTCTTC
.	TRBV27	TRBJ2-2	.	13	CASSPWDGGELFF	TGTGCCAGCAGTCCGTGGGACGGCGGGGAGCTGTTTTTT
.	TRBV13	TRBJ2-5	TRBD1	19	CASSLVVRDRGGSRETQYF	TGTGCCAGCAGCTTAGTAGTAAGGGACAGGGGGGGGTCGCGAGAGACCCAGTACTTC
.	TRBV9	TRBJ2-7	TRBD2	14	CASSVQSSGGEQYF	TGTGCCAGCAGCGTACAGTCCAGCGGGGGCGAGCAGTACTTC
.	TRBV30	TRBJ2-5	.	12	CAWSGGAETQYF	TGTGCCTGGAGCGGAGGGGCAGAGACCCAGTACTTC
.	TRBV7-6	TRBJ2-7	.	16	CASTLSGNRDSYEQYF	TGTGCCAGCACTCTCAGCGGTAACAGAGATTCCTACGAGCAGTACTTC
.	TRBV6-6	TRBJ2-1	TRBD2	15	CASSYGAGVGNEQFF	TGTGCCAGCAGTTACGGGGCGGGAGTGGGGAATGAGCAGTTCTTC